The TCR beta chain described here comes from a study of cytotoxic CD8 clonotypes in ibrutinib-treated CLL. Study summary: Responses comprised 24 partial and 2 complete; at median around 6 years, roughly 14 remained remitted and roughly 12 progressed.

Measured with immunoSEQ multiplex PCR; TCRdb has only the in-frame clones, and not every one. The table includes about 50,000 clones, 53% detected once. Details on this clone: Its antigen remains unknown.

The CDR3 runs to 12 residues. From germline, CDR1 is SGHRS and CDR2 YFSETQ. Trimming removed 1 base at V and 13 bases at J, with 14 bases between. Findings and limits, study-wide: Few clonotypes were public, and these shrank or held steady under treatment. Higher clonality was seen at ibrutinib response and a return toward baseline at progression. Higher circulating CD8+ T-cell counts strongly accompanied higher baseline clonality, above age-matched healthy donors.

The V call is TRBV5-1, the J call TRBJ1-2, with a tentative D call TRBD1 (5 bases). Sequences were derived from PBMCs, sampled after 12 months of ibrutinib treatment. The source is a human donor with chronic lymphocytic leukemia. CDR3 sequence: CASSLFPGTGTF. The CDR3 DNA sequence: TGCGCCAGCAGCTTGTTTCCAGGGACGGGCACCTTC.